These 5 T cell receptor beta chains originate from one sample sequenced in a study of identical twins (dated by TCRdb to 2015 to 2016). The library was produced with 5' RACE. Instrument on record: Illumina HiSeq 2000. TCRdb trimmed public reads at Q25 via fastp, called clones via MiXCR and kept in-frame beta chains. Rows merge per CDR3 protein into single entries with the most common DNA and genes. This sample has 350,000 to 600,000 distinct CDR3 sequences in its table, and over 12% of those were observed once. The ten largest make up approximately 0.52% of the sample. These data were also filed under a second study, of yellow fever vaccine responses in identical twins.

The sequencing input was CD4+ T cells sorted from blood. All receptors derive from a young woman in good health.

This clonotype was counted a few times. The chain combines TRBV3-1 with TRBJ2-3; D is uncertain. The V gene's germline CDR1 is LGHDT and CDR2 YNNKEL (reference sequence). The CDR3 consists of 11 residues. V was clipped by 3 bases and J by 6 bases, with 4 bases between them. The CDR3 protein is CASSHDDTQYF. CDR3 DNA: TGTGCCAGCAGCCACGATGATACGCAGTATTTT.

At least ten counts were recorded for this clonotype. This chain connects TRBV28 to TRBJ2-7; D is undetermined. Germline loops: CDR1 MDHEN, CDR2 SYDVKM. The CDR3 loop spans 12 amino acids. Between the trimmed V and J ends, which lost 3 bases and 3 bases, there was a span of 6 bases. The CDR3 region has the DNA TGTGCCAGCAGTTTGTCATACTACGAGCAGTACTTC. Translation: CASSLSYYEQYF.

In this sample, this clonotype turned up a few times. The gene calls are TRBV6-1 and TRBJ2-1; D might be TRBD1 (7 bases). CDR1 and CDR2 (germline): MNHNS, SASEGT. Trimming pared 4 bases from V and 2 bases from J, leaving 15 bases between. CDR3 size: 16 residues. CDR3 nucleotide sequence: TGTGCCAGCAGTGCCGGACAGGAGGGAACCTACAATGAGCAGTTCTTC. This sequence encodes CASSAGQEGTYNEQFF.

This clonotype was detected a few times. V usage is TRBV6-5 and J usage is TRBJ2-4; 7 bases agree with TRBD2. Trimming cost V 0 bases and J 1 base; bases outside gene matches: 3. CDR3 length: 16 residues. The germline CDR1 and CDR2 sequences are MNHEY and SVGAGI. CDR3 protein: CASSYSASGAKNIQYF. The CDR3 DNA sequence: TGTGCCAGCAGTTACTCCGCTAGCGGTGCCAAAAACATTCAGTACTTC.

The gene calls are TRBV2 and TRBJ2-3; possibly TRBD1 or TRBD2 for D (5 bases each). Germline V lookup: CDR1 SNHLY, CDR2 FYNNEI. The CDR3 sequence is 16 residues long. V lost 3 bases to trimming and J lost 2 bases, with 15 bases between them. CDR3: CASSEIKEGITDTQYF. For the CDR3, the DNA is TGTGCCAGCAGTGAGATCAAAGAGGGGATCACAGATACGCAGTATTTT.